The rows below give T cell receptor beta chains drawn from one sample of a study of CD8 T cells in Susac syndrome. One entry per CDR3 protein results from TCRdb running MiXCR on the immunoSEQ multiplex PCR reads. The table has some 180,000 distinct CDR3 sequences, roughly 91% seen once. The sample taken for sequencing was CD4+ T cells from PBMCs. All receptors come from a human donor with Susac syndrome. CDR3s include the opening cysteine and the closing phenylalanine or tryptophan. D genes are given only for firm matches.

D	V	CDR3
TRBD2	TRBV9	CASSAQRSGLAGGHDTGELFF
-	TRBV12-5	CASGSGWGSTDTQYF
-	TRBV6-6	CASSYSPGANEQYF
-	TRBV20-1	CSASYDSQETQYF
-	TRBV20-1	CSASRLVNPTAGEQYF
-	TRBV9	CASSVVSSYNEQFF
-	TRBV12-3/TRBV12-4	CASSNYRVSPGTGELFF
-	TRBV3-1	CASSQEFTTYGYTF
-	TRBV19	CASKDSLGMNYGYTF
TRBD2	TRBV4-1	CASSQDRSAGGHSSYNEQFF
-	TRBV6-1	CASSELGYRTEAFF
TRBD2	TRBV9	CASSYGLAYQETQYF
-	TRBV28	CASSLTDLKAGYTF
TRBD2	TRBV12-3/TRBV12-4	CASSRSGVQETQYF
-	TRBV10-3	CAISEEETQYF
-	TRBV20-1	CSARDHTRAAEKLFF
TRBD1	TRBV10-3	CAISGDRGGQPQHF